The 14 T cell receptor beta chains below were found in one sample sequenced in a study of blood T cell repertoires in COVID-19. TCRdb's copy holds only in-frame clones and misses some; the assay was immunoSEQ multiplex PCR. Altogether over 150,000 clones are present, less than 90% being singletons, with the ten largest covering 7% to 7.5%. The material sequenced was PBMCs or T cells enriched from blood (not recorded which). The receptors derive from a woman aged 50 to 60 who had recovered from COVID-19.

The chain uses TRBV6-5 and TRBJ2-7, with D maybe TRBD1 (6 bases). CDR3 length equals 15 residues. Germline lookup yields CDR1 MNHEY and CDR2 SVGAGI. Trimming stripped 4 bases from V and 3 bases from J, with 16 bases between. CDR3 sequence (DNA): TGTGCCAGCAGTTCGGTGGGGGCCCCCCGCTACGAGCAGTACTTC. This encodes CASSSVGAPRYEQYF.

The J gene is TRBJ2-3, the V gene TRBV4-2; 11 bases are a match to TRBD2. This CDR3 is 18 amino acids long. Germline CDR1 reads LGHNA; CDR2 reads YNFKEQ. V was pared by 2 bases and J by 4 bases, with 11 bases of the junction left unmatched. CDR3 protein: CASSQRTRLAGNPDTQYF. The CDR3 coding sequence is TGTGCCAGCAGCCAACGAACTAGACTAGCGGGAAACCCAGATACGCAGTATTTT.

The chain carries TRBV11-3 and TRBJ2-3; 9 nucleotides align to TRBD2. The trim removed 5 bases at V and 7 bases at J, leaving 10 bases unmatched. Looked up from germline, CDR1 is SGHNT and CDR2 is YENEEA. The CDR3 loop spans 15 amino acids. In DNA, the CDR3 is TGTGCCAGCAGCCCTAGCGGGACGTATAAATATACGCAGTATTTT. Its translation is CASSPSGTYKYTQYF.

The V and J genes are TRBV5-1 and TRBJ2-2; D gene ambiguous. CDR3 length: 15 amino acids. Germline loops: CDR1 SGHRS, CDR2 YFSETQ. V was trimmed by 4 bases and J by 4 bases, leaving 14 bases between them. DNA of the CDR3: TGCGCCAGCAGCCCTGGCGGCACGACCACCGGGGAGCTGTTTTTT. This sequence encodes CASSPGGTTTGELFF. Supplemented by reference TRBV5-1 and TRBJ2-2, the full variable domain reads KAGVTQTPRYLIKTRGQQVTLSCSPISGHRSVSWYQQTPGQGLQFLFEYFSETQRNKGNFPGRFSGRQFSNSRSEMNVSTLELGDSALYLCASSPGGTTTGELFFGEGSRLTVL.

V gene TRBV11-3 combines with J gene TRBJ2-1; a weak D match, TRBD1 (9 bases). The germline V and J ends were trimmed by 7 bases and 1 base, with 29 bases remaining between them. Germline V gives CDR1 SGHNT, CDR2 YENEEA. The CDR3 totals 20 residues. CDR3 protein: CASTGAGQGVPSGSYNEQFF. The CDR3 bases are TGTGCCAGCACCGGCGCGGGACAGGGAGTCCCTAGCGGGTCCTACAATGAGCAGTTCTTC.

J is TRBJ1-6 and V is TRBV10-2; D gene unclear. The germline CDR1 and CDR2 sequences are WSHSY and SAAADI. Trimming shortened V by 8 bases and J by 7 bases, and 15 bases separated the two germline ends. The CDR3 length is 14 residues. The CDR3 nucleotides are TGCGCCAGCGCTCAGGAAGGTCCCAATTCACCCCTCCACTTT. Protein: CASAQEGPNSPLHF.

The chain couples TRBV7-9 to TRBJ2-2, with 9 positions matching TRBD2. From germline, CDR1 is SEHNR and CDR2 FQNEAQ (reference sequence). Trimming removed 5 bases from V and 6 bases from J; junction bases left unmatched: 7. This CDR3 is built from 15 residues. The CDR3 protein is CASSASGRLAGELFF. The CDR3 DNA reads TGTGCCAGCAGCGCCAGCGGGAGGTTGGCCGGGGAGCTGTTTTTT.

The chain is built from TRBV5-1 and TRBJ1-4, with 7 positions matching TRBD1. Trimming at V came to 8 bases and at J to 7 bases, leaving 17 bases not matched to a gene. The CDR3 loop spans 16 amino acids. CDR1 SGHRS and CDR2 YFSETQ come from the germline V gene. The CDR3 region has the DNA TGCGCCAGTTCTAAAGAGGGGGCAGATCGAGGTGAAAAACTGTTTTTT. It yields the protein CASSKEGADRGEKLFF.

The V gene is TRBV7-8, the J gene TRBJ2-1; D is uncertain. The CDR3 has 13 residues. The germline CDR1 and CDR2 sequences are SGHVS and FQNEAQ. The V end was cut by 2 bases, the J end by 4 bases, with 6 bases between. Written as DNA, the CDR3 is TGTGCCAGCAGCTTATCCCGTTACAATGAGCAGTTCTTC. Translated, it gives CASSLSRYNEQFF.

As concerns this clone: At one end the junction does not follow the germline gene, possibly because of a read error. Here the CDR3 reads CASNDRGPRHF. For the CDR3, the DNA is TGTGCCAGCAACGACAGGGGGCCACGGCATTTT. This chain uses TRBV2 with TRBJ2-3; 10 bases are a match to TRBD1. CDR3 length equals 11 residues. Germline V CDR1 and CDR2: SNHLY, FYNNEI.

The genes are TRBV7-9 and TRBJ1-1; possible D gene TRBD1, 5 bases. In germline, CDR1 is SEHNR, CDR2 FQNEAQ (reference sequence). The CDR3 consists of 12 residues. V lost 5 bases to trimming and J lost 1 base, with 5 bases between them. The DNA of the CDR3 is TGTGCCAGCAGCCAGGGGAACACTGAAGCTTTCTTT. Protein product: CASSQGNTEAFF.

The V and J genes are TRBV14 and TRBJ1-2; D is possibly TRBD1 (5 bases). The germline V and J ends were trimmed by 2 bases and 1 base, with 11 bases remaining between them. The CDR3 runs 15 residues. Per the germline V gene, CDR1 is SGHDN and CDR2 is FVKESK. In DNA, the CDR3 is TGTGCCAGCAGCCAAACCCGGAGGGGTAACTATGGCTACACCTTC. Protein sequence: CASSQTRRGNYGYTF.

The chain combines TRBV5-4 with TRBJ2-7; 12 positions agree with TRBD2. Germline lookup yields CDR1 SGHNT and CDR2 YYREEE (reference sequence). Losses at the gene ends were 4 bases for V and 6 bases for J; bases not matched to a gene: 14. The CDR3 spans 17 residues. The CDR3 here is CASSRGLAGELAPEQYF. The CDR3 bases are TGTGCCAGCAGCAGGGGACTAGCGGGCGAGCTCGCCCCCGAGCAGTACTTC.

V is TRBV29-1 and J is TRBJ2-1, with a weak D call TRBD2 (6 bases). Trimming took off 6 bases at V and 15 bases at J, with 21 bases between the two ends. Per germline, CDR1 SQVTM and CDR2 ANQGSEA. This CDR3 contains 12 residues. The CDR3 loop is CSVLGAGNVLFF. DNA of the CDR3: TGCAGCGTCCTCGGTGCGGGAAACGTGTTGTTCTTC.